This T cell receptor beta chain was identified during a study of T-cell memory formation after mild COVID-19. Whole-study context: TCR clusters were mostly donor specific. Regarding the study as a whole: The study detected some responding clones in pre-infection memory, suggesting cross-reactive memory joined. Day 15 to 85 contractors were CD4/CD8 balanced; later expanders leaned CD4+.

The CDR3 has 16 amino acids. V shed 6 bases and J shed 0 bases, with 15 bases lying between them. Germline V gene sequence: CDR1 MNHEY, CDR2 SVGAGI. Ten or more counts support this clonotype. The target antigen is unknown. TCR alpha and TCR beta cDNA libraries carrying sample barcodes and UMIs came from 5'RACE with constant-segment primers. TCRdb ran MiXCR on the 5' RACE reads and lists one entry per CDR3 protein. The sample has tens of thousands of distinct CDR3 sequences, about an eighth seen once. Sequenced input: PBMCs or a T cell subset sorted from them (not recorded which). This clonotype was sampled from a man younger than 30 who had mild COVID-19 (a few samples of this study predate the infection). Cell type and time point are not known. The chain is built from TRBV6-5 and TRBJ2-1; no definite D call. CDR3 bases: TGTGCCAGCAGCCCCGAGCGCCTCAGCTCCTACAATGAGCAGTTCTTC. This gives the protein CASSPERLSSYNEQFF.